This TCR beta chain was captured by sequencing in a study of cytomegalovirus exposure and HLA in healthy donors. The CDR3 has 15 residues. The V and J ends lost 1 base and 0 bases, in that order; junction bases with no gene match: 3. Germline V CDR1 and CDR2: SGHAT, FQDESV (reference sequence). The PCR contained 60 Vbeta and 13 Jbeta primers. TCRdb's table, derived via immunoSEQ multiplex PCR, lists solely in-frame clones and lacks some. This sample has about 62,000 clones, with 78% found just once. The receptor's source is a man aged 35 to 55 in good health and CMV-seronegative. The chain links TRBV11-1 to TRBJ2-7, with 7 bases identical to TRBD2. The sequencing sample was made of PBMCs. CDR3 protein: CASSLGGGTSYEQYF. The CDR3 region has the DNA TGTGCCAGCAGCTTAGGCGGGGGAACCTCCTACGAGCAGTACTTC.